The sequence of this T cell receptor beta chain was determined in a study of PD-1 blockade in classical Hodgkin lymphoma. Using immunoSEQ multiplex PCR, the repertoire was profiled, and TCRdb retains in-frame clones only, with some absent. Of some 41,000 clones listed, more than 85% are singletons. The length of the CDR3 is 14 residues. V lost 2 bases, J lost 1 base, and 9 bases lay in between. Germline CDR1 reads SGHTA; CDR2 reads FQGTGA. All the patients suffered relapse after autologous stem cell transplantation, and brentuximab vedotin exposure differed. Sample: peripheral blood mononuclear cells (PBMCs), taken before the second cycle of nivolumab. The J gene is TRBJ2-7, the V gene TRBV7-3, with D perhaps TRBD2 (6 bases). This sequence was found in a human donor with classical Hodgkin lymphoma. The CDR3 protein is CASSLLGGSYEQYF. Here the CDR3 DNA reads TGTGCCAGCAGCTTATTGGGGGGATCCTACGAGCAGTACTTC.